A single T cell receptor beta chain is shown here with its context. The protocol was immunoSEQ multiplex PCR, while the TCRdb copy is restricted to in-frame clones and leaves out a portion. The repertoire has 57,000 or so clones, approximately 90% of them found once; the top ten carry 1.3%. These data are taken from a study of T cell changes during pregnancy in multiple sclerosis. J lost 0 bases, V lost 7 bases, and 14 bases had no gene match. CDR3 size: 18 residues. Germline-derived CDR1 and CDR2 are LGHNT and FRNRAP. This chain links TRBV12-5 with TRBJ2-3; 9 nucleotides match TRBD2. The input for sequencing was peripheral blood, taken in the second trimester of pregnancy. This receptor was taken from a female donor with multiple sclerosis, enrolled in a pregnancy study. CDR3 in amino acids: CASESPGSGGRSTDTQYF. The CDR3 nucleotides are TGTGCTAGTGAGTCGCCGGGGAGCGGGGGGCGTAGCACAGATACGCAGTATTTT.